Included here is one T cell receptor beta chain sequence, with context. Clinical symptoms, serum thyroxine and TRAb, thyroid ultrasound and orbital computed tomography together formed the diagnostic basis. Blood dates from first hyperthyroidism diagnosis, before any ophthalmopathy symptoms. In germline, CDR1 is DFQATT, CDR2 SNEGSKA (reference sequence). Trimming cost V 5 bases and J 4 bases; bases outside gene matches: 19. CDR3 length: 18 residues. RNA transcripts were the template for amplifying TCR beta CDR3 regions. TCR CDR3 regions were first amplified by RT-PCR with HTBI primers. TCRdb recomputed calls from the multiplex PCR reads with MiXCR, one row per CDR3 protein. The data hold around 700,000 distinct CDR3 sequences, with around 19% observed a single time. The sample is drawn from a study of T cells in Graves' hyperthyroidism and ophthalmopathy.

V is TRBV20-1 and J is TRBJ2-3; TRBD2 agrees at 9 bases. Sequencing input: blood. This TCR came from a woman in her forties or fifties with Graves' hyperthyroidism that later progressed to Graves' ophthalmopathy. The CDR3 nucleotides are TGCAGTGCTCCCTGGGGGGGGCGGGGGGGAAGATCTGCAGATACGCAGTATTTT. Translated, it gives CSAPWGGRGGRSADTQYF.